These 19 T cell receptor beta chains came from one sample sequenced in a study of cytomegalovirus exposure and HLA in healthy donors. PCR amplification relied on 60 Vbeta primers (plus 13 Jbeta primers). The table came from immunoSEQ multiplex PCR; TCRdb's copy has only in-frame clones and leaves some out. The sample shows hundreds of thousands of clones, around 80% of them seen only once. The sample comprised PBMCs. The receptors were gathered from a male donor in good health and CMV-seronegative.

The chain combines TRBV28 with TRBJ1-2; the match to TRBD1 covers 9 bases. V lost 7 bases, J lost 4 bases, and 16 bases stayed unmatched. The germline V gene encodes CDR1 MDHEN and CDR2 SYDVKM. This CDR3 region has 17 residues. The CDR3 bases are TGTGCCAGCACCATTAGGGGAGGGACAGGGATGAGCTATGGCTACACCTTC. Residues: CASTIRGGTGMSYGYTF.

The rearrangement uses TRBV30 and TRBJ1-5; 8 positions match TRBD1. The CDR3 extends over 15 amino acids. Germline V CDR1 and CDR2: GTSNPN, SVGIG (reference sequence). V lost 1 base, J lost 3 bases, and 5 bases stayed unmatched. The CDR3 nucleotides are TGTGCCTGGAGTGGGACAGGGAATACCAATCAGCCCCAGCATTTT. It translates to CAWSGTGNTNQPQHF. Variable domain in full (rest from reference TRBV30 and TRBJ1-5): SQTIHQWPATLVQPVGSPLSLECTVEGTSNPNLYWYRQAAGRGLQLLFYSVGIGQISSEVPQNLSASRPQDRQFILSSKKLLLSDSGFYLCAWSGTGNTNQPQHFGDGTRLSIL.

The chain carries TRBV5-1 and TRBJ2-1; 9 bases map to TRBD1. The CDR3 loop spans 14 amino acids. From germline, CDR1 is SGHRS and CDR2 YFSETQ. Trimming cost V 3 bases and J 7 bases; bases outside gene matches: 5. The CDR3 DNA reads TGCGCCAGCAGCTCTGGACAGGGGAATAATGAGCAGTTCTTC. Translated: CASSSGQGNNEQFF.

J is TRBJ1-4 and V is TRBV6-5, with D uncertain. The germline V and J ends were trimmed by 0 bases and 5 bases, with 10 bases remaining between them. CDR1 is MNHEY, CDR2 SVGAGI, per germline. The CDR3 extends over 15 amino acids. CDR3 DNA sequence: TGTGCCAGCAGTTACTCGACACGATCGAATGAAAAACTGTTTTTT. Its protein product is CASSYSTRSNEKLFF.

The rearrangement links TRBV19 to TRBJ2-1, with D hard to call. V was cut by 5 bases and J by 6 bases, with 17 bases left in between. The CDR3 loop spans 15 amino acids. From germline, CDR1 is LNHDA and CDR2 SQIVND (reference sequence). This CDR3 reads CASSYSGGGVNEQFF. For the CDR3, the DNA is TGTGCCAGTAGTTATTCGGGTGGTGGTGTCAATGAGCAGTTCTTC.

The chain recombines TRBV11-2 with TRBJ2-7, with D uncertain. Trimming took off 4 bases at V and 3 bases at J, with 4 bases between the two ends. CDR1 and CDR2 (germline): SGHAT, FQNNGV. This CDR3 spans 11 amino acids. CDR3 sequence: CASSSFYEQYF. CDR3 DNA: TGTGCCAGCAGCTCCTTCTACGAGCAGTACTTC.

The chain carries TRBV27 and TRBJ1-5, with D possibly matching TRBD1 (5 bases). This CDR3 has 16 residues. Trimming removed 0 bases at V and 2 bases at J, with 11 bases between. Germline CDR1 is MNHEY and CDR2 is SMNVEV (reference sequence). This chain's CDR3 is CASSLSRADGNQPQHF. CDR3 nucleotides: TGTGCCAGCAGTTTATCCAGGGCGGATGGCAATCAGCCCCAGCATTTT.

The chain's CDR3 is CASRRPTGYNSPLHF. The DNA of the CDR3 is TGTGCCAGCAGGAGACCCACAGGTTATAATTCACCCCTCCACTTT. The V gene is TRBV27, the J gene TRBJ1-6; weak D call: TRBD1 (5 bases). V was trimmed by 6 bases and J by 4 bases, leaving 13 bases between them. The CDR3 totals 15 residues. Germline loops: CDR1 MNHEY, CDR2 SMNVEV (reference sequence).

The chain joins TRBV2 to TRBJ2-7; 8 nucleotides align to TRBD2. Per the germline V gene, CDR1 is SNHLY and CDR2 is FYNNEI. V lost 4 bases to trimming and J lost 5 bases; unmatched junction nucleotides: 13. The CDR3 length is 16 residues. Here the CDR3 DNA reads TGTGCCAGCAGTGGTTGGCTAGCGGGCGGATTTGACGAGCAGTACTTC. Translated: CASSGWLAGGFDEQYF.

The rearrangement joins TRBV27 to TRBJ2-1; D uncertain. Trimming removed 9 bases from V and 3 bases from J, with 12 bases in between. Germline CDR1 MNHEY, CDR2 SMNVEV (reference sequence). The CDR3 contains 13 residues. The CDR3 spells CASGASRYNEQFF. The CDR3 nucleotides are TGTGCCAGTGGAGCGAGCCGCTACAATGAGCAGTTCTTC.

The V call is TRBV19, the J call TRBJ1-1, with TRBD1 matching over 8 bases. This CDR3 has 14 amino acids. The V and J ends lost 4 bases and 8 bases, in that order; junction bases with no gene match: 9. Germline lookup yields CDR1 LNHDA and CDR2 SQIVND (reference sequence). The CDR3 is CASSNRTGNPEAFF. CDR3 DNA: TGTGCCAGTAGTAATCGGACAGGGAATCCCGAAGCTTTCTTT. The full variable domain, its missing parts supplied by reference TRBV19 and TRBJ1-1, is DGGITQSPKYLFRKEGQNVTLSCEQNLNHDAMYWYRQDPGQGLRLIYYSQIVNDFQKGDIAEGYSVSREKKESFPLTVTSAQKNPTAFYLCASSNRTGNPEAFFGQGTRLTVV.

This clone was seen just once. The sample holds other DNA sequences that translate to the same CDR3. This rearrangement joins TRBV5-1 to TRBJ2-7; TRBD2 agrees at 8 bases. Per the germline V gene, CDR1 is SGHRS and CDR2 is YFSETQ. This CDR3 region has 14 residues. V was clipped by 0 bases and J by 4 bases; unmatched bases: 3. In nucleotides, the CDR3 is TGCGCCAGCAGCTTGGGGCCGGGAGGGTACGAGCAGTACTTC. It translates to CASSLGPGGYEQYF.

The V call is TRBV28, the J call TRBJ1-2, with D uncertain. V lost 5 bases, J lost 6 bases, and 16 bases lay in between. Looked up from germline, CDR1 is MDHEN and CDR2 is SYDVKM. This CDR3 has 14 amino acids. CDR3 residues: CASSAHRLVNGYTF. DNA for the CDR3: TGTGCCAGCAGTGCTCACAGATTGGTCAATGGCTACACCTTC.

V gene TRBV27 combines with J gene TRBJ1-2; TRBD1 might be the D (5 bases). The CDR3 covers 13 residues. V lost 6 bases and J 4 bases, leaving 12 bases between the germline ends. Germline CDR1 is MNHEY and CDR2 is SMNVEV (reference sequence). CDR3: CASSLVGGYGYTF. The DNA for the CDR3 is TGTGCCAGCAGCCTCGTGGGGGGCTATGGCTACACCTTC.

This chain joins TRBV27 and TRBJ2-1; TRBD2 matches 7 bases. Germline V CDR1 and CDR2: MNHEY, SMNVEV (reference sequence). J lost 7 bases, V lost 3 bases, and 6 bases had no gene match. The CDR3 is made up of 14 amino acids. The CDR3 sequence is CASSFVGGRNEQFF. Here the CDR3 DNA reads TGTGCCAGCAGTTTTGTCGGGGGGAGGAATGAGCAGTTCTTC.

The rearrangement uses TRBV30 and TRBJ2-5; D may be TRBD2 (6 bases). Trimming took off 3 bases at V and 5 bases at J, with 19 bases between the two ends. Germline V gene data show CDR1 as GTSNPN and CDR2 as SVGIG (reference sequence). The CDR3 sequence is 15 residues long. CDR3 DNA: TGTGCCTGGAGCACCCCGGAGGGCCTTACTGAGACCCAGTACTTC. Translation: CAWSTPEGLTETQYF.

J is TRBJ2-1 and V is TRBV2; D is uncertain. Germline V CDR1 and CDR2: SNHLY, FYNNEI. V was cut by 3 bases and J by 6 bases, with 9 bases left in between. This CDR3 has 13 residues. The CDR3 here is CASSEAGFNEQFF. CDR3 DNA sequence: TGTGCCAGCAGTGAGGCCGGGTTCAATGAGCAGTTCTTC.

This sequence joins TRBV6-5 and TRBJ2-5, with 10 bases lining up with TRBD1. The CDR3 length is 14 residues. V trimming: 6 bases; J trimming: 5 bases; junction bases outside the gene matches: 6. Germline CDR1 is MNHEY and CDR2 is SVGAGI. The CDR3 DNA sequence: TGTGCCAGCAGCCGGGACAGGGGCGGGGAGACCCAGTACTTC. It specifies CASSRDRGGETQYF.

This clone occurred a few times. The chain links TRBV27 to TRBJ2-7, with 7 positions matching TRBD2. The V gene's germline CDR1 is MNHEY and CDR2 SMNVEV (reference sequence). The CDR3 extends over 13 amino acids. The J segment lost 6 bases and the V segment lost 3 bases, leaving 5 bases of the junction unmatched. This CDR3 is CASSFLGGSEQYF. CDR3 nucleotide sequence: TGTGCCAGCAGTTTTTTGGGCGGGAGCGAGCAGTACTTC.